The 20 T cell receptor beta chains below all came from one sample that was sequenced in a study of spatial heterogeneity in lung cancer. Findings and limits, study-wide: For expanded intratumoral alpha and beta TCRs, counts tracked tumor mutation counts.

Antigen specificity for these receptors is unknown. MiXCR was run by TCRdb on the 5' RACE reads, yielding one entry per CDR3 protein. The data show roughly 9,800 distinct CDR3 sequences, 54% seen once. Documented time point: sample taken at primary tumor resection. The source material was lung tumor tissue, sampled at surgery. These receptor sequences come from a female donor with early-stage non-small cell lung cancer.

Worth noting for this clonotype: The library was prepared for alpha chains; this beta chain is a stray read, so its frequency means little. This sequence joins TRBV29-1 and TRBJ1-1; the D gene is possibly TRBD1 (5 bases). V was shortened by 4 bases and J by 1 base, with 10 bases between the two germline ends. The CDR3 length is 13 residues. Germline CDR1 and CDR2: SQVTM and ANQGSEA. The CDR3 protein is CSVGDRSNTEAFF. As DNA, the CDR3 is TGCAGCGTTGGAGACAGATCGAACACTGAAGCTTTCTTT.

About this clonotype itself: Since it is a stray read in a library aimed at alpha chains, this beta chain has a size that is not meaningful. This rearrangement joins TRBV5-1 to TRBJ2-3; no clear D. CDR3 length: 13 amino acids. V dropped 7 bases and J dropped 2 bases, with 11 bases sitting between them. Germline assignment: CDR1 SGHRS and CDR2 YFSETQ. The CDR3 here is CASATLFTDTQYF. The DNA for the CDR3 is TGCGCCAGCGCGACCCTCTTCACAGATACGCAGTATTTT.

Within the sample, this clonotype is medium-sized. Since the library was made to target alpha chains, this beta chain is a stray read and its abundance is not meaningful. The DNA for the CDR3 is TGTGCCAGCAGTCTTAGCGGAAGCCACCGTGGGGAGCAGTACTTC. Protein product: CASSLSGSHRGEQYF. This chain joins TRBV12-3 or TRBV12-4 and TRBJ2-7; possibly TRBD2 for D (6 bases). There are 15 residues in the CDR3. The V end was cut by 5 bases, the J end by 7 bases, with 21 bases between.

A remark on this clonotype: The size of this beta chain means little, since it is a stray read in a library made for alpha chains. The chain couples TRBV12-3 or TRBV12-4 to TRBJ2-3; D is tentatively TRBD1 or TRBD2 (6 bases each). CDR3 length: 13 amino acids. V was clipped by 2 bases and J by 6 bases, with 9 bases between them. The CDR3 region is CASSLRGRDTQYF. The CDR3 region has the DNA TGTGCCAGCAGTTTAAGGGGGAGGGATACGCAGTATTTT.

To note about this clonotype: This beta chain is a stray read from a library made for alpha chains; its abundance is not meaningful. The chain combines TRBV29-1 with TRBJ2-7; the D call may be TRBD1 or TRBD2 (5 bases each). This CDR3 comprises 13 residues. CDR1 and CDR2 (germline): SQVTM, ANQGSEA. V was shortened by 4 bases and J by 3 bases, with 13 bases between the two germline ends. This CDR3 is CSVGSGAGYEQYF. Here the CDR3 DNA reads TGCAGCGTTGGATCCGGGGCGGGCTACGAGCAGTACTTC.

Remarks on this clonotype: Since it is a stray read in a library aimed at alpha chains, this beta chain has a size that is not meaningful. V gene TRBV7-8 combines with J gene TRBJ1-6; D is undetermined. CDR1 and CDR2 (germline): SGHVS, FQNEAQ. Trimming removed 5 bases at V and 6 bases at J, with 23 bases between. The CDR3 covers 18 residues. CDR3 amino acids: CASSGPFDGRRLNSPLHF. CDR3 coding DNA: TGTGCCAGCAGCGGACCGTTTGACGGACGGCGGCTTAATTCACCCCTCCACTTT.

With regard to this clonotype: This beta chain was picked up by a library intended for alpha chains and is off target, so its count carries little meaning. The chain has TRBV3-1 and TRBJ2-3; 8 bases map to TRBD2. Germline CDR1 LGHDT, CDR2 YNNKEL (reference sequence). Trimming at V came to 1 base and at J to 0 bases, leaving 9 bases not matched to a gene. The CDR3 consists of 18 residues. The CDR3 DNA sequence: TGTGCCAGCAGCCAAGGGGGAGGGACTAGGGAAAGCACAGATACGCAGTATTTT. It encodes CASSQGGGTRESTDTQYF.

This clonotype appeared a few times. Since the library was made to target alpha chains, this beta chain is a stray read and its abundance is not meaningful. The chain recombines TRBV27 with TRBJ1-1, with 8 nucleotides matching TRBD1. CDR3 length equals 16 residues. The V segment lost 4 bases and the J segment 7 bases; nucleotides outside the gene matches: 14. CDR1 and CDR2 (germline): MNHEY, SMNVEV (reference sequence). The CDR3 loop reads CASSSTGQGLVSEAFF. Written as DNA, the CDR3 is TGTGCCAGCAGTTCCACCGGACAGGGTTTAGTAAGTGAAGCTTTCTTT.

The table lists this clonotype with a few counts. Found in a library prepared for alpha chains, this beta chain is an off-target read, and its abundance has little meaning. The chain recombines TRBV12-3 or TRBV12-4 with TRBJ1-2; D uncertain. The CDR3 consists of 12 residues. Between the trimmed V and J ends, which lost 3 bases and 4 bases, there was a span of 6 bases. The CDR3 bases are TGTGCCAGCAGTTTTCGGTTCTATGGCTACACCTTC. Translation: CASSFRFYGYTF.

As concerns this clonotype: This beta chain is an unintended read in a library built for alpha chains; its size means little. This rearrangement joins TRBV7-3 to TRBJ1-6; D is uncertain. Germline assignment: CDR1 SGHTA and CDR2 FQGTGA. The V and J ends lost 5 bases and 6 bases respectively, with 8 bases between them. The CDR3 consists of 13 residues. This CDR3 reads CASSQLGNSPLHF. The CDR3 DNA reads TGTGCCAGCAGCCAGCTGGGTAATTCACCCCTCCACTTT. The complete variable domain, with remaining parts taken from reference TRBV7-3 and TRBJ1-6, reads GAGVSQTPSNKVTEKGKYVELRCDPISGHTALYWYRQSLGQGPEFLIYFQGTGAADDSGLPNDRFFAVRPEGSVSTLKIQRTERGDSAVYLCASSQLGNSPLHFGNGTRLTVT.

Comment on this clonotype: This beta chain lies outside the target of a library built for alpha chains; its clone size means little. The chain combines TRBV30 with TRBJ1-2; D is unresolved. There are 12 residues in the CDR3. V lost 2 bases and J lost 8, with 12 bases in between. Germline V CDR1 and CDR2: GTSNPN, SVGIG (reference sequence). The CDR3 spells CAWSWRVEGYTF. CDR3 DNA sequence: TGTGCCTGGAGTTGGAGGGTAGAGGGCTACACCTTC.

This clonotype was seen a handful of times. As an off-target read in a library built for alpha chains, this beta chain has a frequency of little significance. The rearrangement joins TRBV4-2 to TRBJ2-3; 7 bases are shared with TRBD1. Germline V lookup: CDR1 LGHNA, CDR2 YNFKEQ. The CDR3 is made up of 15 amino acids. Trimming took 0 bases from V and 2 from J; bases not matched to a gene: 2. The CDR3 DNA reads as TGTGCCAGCAGCCAAGAGGGACAGCCCACAGATACGCAGTATTTT. This encodes CASSQEGQPTDTQYF.

With regard to this clonotype: This beta chain was picked up by a library intended for alpha chains and is off target, so its count carries little meaning. This chain joins TRBV12-3 or TRBV12-4 and TRBJ2-3, with D maybe TRBD2 (5 bases). V dropped 10 bases and J dropped 5 bases, with 13 bases sitting between them. The CDR3 runs to 12 residues. In nucleotides, the CDR3 is TGTGCCACCCGGACTGAGGGAGATACGCAGTATTTT. Protein product: CATRTEGDTQYF.

This clonotype was observed a handful of times. As an off-target read in a library built for alpha chains, this beta chain has a frequency of little significance. This sequence joins TRBV14 and TRBJ2-3; D not resolved. This CDR3 contains 13 residues. Trimming took off 1 base at V and 3 bases at J, with 5 bases between the two ends. Germline CDR1 and CDR2: SGHDN and FVKESK. The DNA for the CDR3 is TGTGCCAGCAGCCAAGGTTGGACAGATACGCAGTATTTT. Protein: CASSQGWTDTQYF.

For this clonotype: This beta chain turned up in a library designed for alpha chains; as an off-target read, its abundance says little. V is TRBV12-3 or TRBV12-4 and J is TRBJ1-1; D call uncertain. V shed 5 bases and J shed 4 bases, with 17 bases lying between them. This CDR3 is built from 15 residues. CDR3 in amino acids: CASSLRPDRGTEAFF. The CDR3 DNA reads as TGTGCCAGCAGTCTCCGACCTGATCGGGGCACTGAAGCTTTCTTT.

Note on this clonotype: Because this beta chain is a stray read in a library intended to capture alpha chains, its abundance should not be given much weight. The CDR3: CASSPLSYNSPLHF. The CDR3 region has the DNA TGTGCCAGCAGTCCCCTCTCCTATAATTCACCCCTCCACTTT. The chain couples TRBV28 to TRBJ1-6; D unresolved. Germline assignment: CDR1 MDHEN and CDR2 SYDVKM. V was clipped by 5 bases and J by 0 bases, with 5 bases between them. The CDR3 spans 14 residues.

As regards this clonotype: A library prepared for alpha chains yielded this beta chain as an off-target read; its size is of little meaning. The chain couples TRBV29-1 to TRBJ2-3, with D possibly TRBD2 on 6 matching bases. Trimming stripped 7 bases from V and 4 bases from J, with 12 bases between. CDR1 and CDR2 (germline): SQVTM, ANQGSEA. The CDR3 has 12 residues. CDR3 amino acids: CSAFGGSDTQYF. DNA for the CDR3: TGCAGCGCTTTCGGAGGGTCAGATACGCAGTATTTT.

As regards this clonotype: The library was designed around alpha chains, so this beta chain is a stray read whose abundance carries little weight. V and J are TRBV7-2 and TRBJ1-3; D unclear. The CDR3 runs to 15 residues. Trimming took off 1 base at V and 7 bases at J, with 14 bases between the two ends. CDR1 SGHTA and CDR2 FQGNSA come from the germline V gene. The CDR3 coding sequence is TGTGCCAGCAGCTTAGAGGGCAGCTCCTTCAACACCATATATTTT. Translating gives CASSLEGSSFNTIYF.

In regard to this clonotype: Within a library made for alpha chains, this beta chain is off target, and its count is uninformative. The rearrangement uses TRBV11-2 and TRBJ2-5; perhaps TRBD1 as D (5 bases). Trimming cost V 0 bases and J 7 bases, with 15 bases left between them. The length of the CDR3 is 15 residues. CDR1 and CDR2 from the germline V gene are SGHAT and FQNNGV. The CDR3, as DNA: TGTGCCAGCAGCTTAGAGGGGCGGTCCGAGGTGACCCAGTACTTC. Translating it yields CASSLEGRSEVTQYF.

In this sample, this clonotype turned up a few times. This beta chain slipped into a library made for alpha chains as a stray read, so its size is not meaningful. The chain couples TRBV2 to TRBJ1-5; D call uncertain. This CDR3 comprises 16 residues. Trimming removed 4 bases at V and 6 bases at J, with 19 bases between. The V gene's germline CDR1 is SNHLY and CDR2 FYNNEI. CDR3 in DNA: TGTGCCAGCAGTGGAGGCAGCCAGGCGGGAAGTCAGCCCCAGCATTTT. Translation: CASSGGSQAGSQPQHF.